A single sample gave rise to the 23 T cell receptor beta chains below, sequenced in a study of T cell responses to AZD1222 COVID-19 vaccine. The table came from immunoSEQ multiplex PCR; TCRdb's copy has only in-frame clones and leaves some out. The table includes more than 100,000 clones, about 90% detected once. The specimen comprised peripheral blood, sampled on day 0 of AZD1222 vaccination. The receptors stem from an adult in good health.

The V gene is TRBV7-2, the J gene TRBJ2-5, with D possibly being TRBD1 (5 bases). CDR1 and CDR2 from the germline V gene are SGHTA and FQGNSA. Trimming took off 1 base at V and 4 bases at J, with 16 bases between the two ends. The CDR3 runs 16 residues. CDR3 in DNA: TGTGCCAGCAGCTTAGATCCAGGGATGAAGGGAGAGACCCAGTACTTC. Its protein is CASSLDPGMKGETQYF. Drawing the rest from reference TRBV7-2 and TRBJ2-5, the complete variable domain is GAGVSQSPSNKVTEKGKDVELRCDPISGHTALYWYRQSLGQGLEFLIYFQGNSAPDKSGLPSDRFSAERTGGSVSTLTIQRTQQEDSAVYLCASSLDPGMKGETQYFGPGTRLLVL.

This chain connects TRBV2 to TRBJ2-3; D remains unclear. The CDR3 spans 12 residues. CDR1 and CDR2 (germline): SNHLY, FYNNEI. V was pared by 3 bases and J by 4 bases, with 5 bases between. CDR3 nucleotides: TGTGCCAGCAGTGACGAGGCAGATACGCAGTATTTT. Protein: CASSDEADTQYF.

This chain joins TRBV4-1 and TRBJ1-1, with D maybe TRBD1 (5 bases). Germline CDR1 reads MGHRA; CDR2 reads YSYEKL. The CDR3 runs to 17 residues. Trimming removed 3 bases from V and 0 bases from J, with 17 bases in between. The CDR3 loop reads CASSQRGPPVMNTEAFF. The CDR3 region has the DNA TGCGCCAGCAGCCAGCGGGGACCCCCAGTGATGAACACTGAAGCTTTCTTT.

Many counts were recorded for this clone. The chain couples TRBV5-5 to TRBJ1-1; D is unresolved. The V gene's germline CDR1 is SGHKS and CDR2 YYEKEE (reference sequence). The CDR3 is 12 residues long. The V gene lost 3 bases and the J gene lost 7 bases, with 10 bases spanning the gap. The CDR3 spells CASSSWTGEAFF. In DNA form, the CDR3 reads TGTGCCAGCAGCTCGTGGACGGGTGAAGCTTTCTTT. The variable domain in full, completed from reference TRBV5-5 and TRBJ1-1, reads DAGVTQSPTHLIKTRGQQVTLRCSPISGHKSVSWYQQVLGQGPQFIFQYYEKEERGRGNFPDRFSARQFPNYSSELNVNALLLGDSALYLCASSSWTGEAFFGQGTRLTVV.

The V gene is TRBV19, the J gene TRBJ2-5; D tentatively fits TRBD1 or TRBD2 (6 bases each). The germline gives CDR1 LNHDA, CDR2 SQIVND (reference sequence). V dropped 5 bases and J dropped 1 base, with 14 bases sitting between them. This CDR3 contains 15 residues. CDR3 in amino acids: CASSALWGAQETQYF. In DNA, the CDR3 is TGTGCCAGTAGTGCACTTTGGGGGGCCCAAGAGACCCAGTACTTC. The full variable domain, rest sourced from reference TRBV19 and TRBJ2-5, is DGGITQSPKYLFRKEGQNVTLSCEQNLNHDAMYWYRQDPGQGLRLIYYSQIVNDFQKGDIAEGYSVSREKKESFPLTVTSAQKNPTAFYLCASSALWGAQETQYFGPGTRLLVL.

The V gene is TRBV18, the J gene TRBJ1-4; D is possibly TRBD1 (5 bases). V was trimmed by 1 base and J by 8 bases, leaving 11 bases between them. Germline loops: CDR1 KGHSH, CDR2 LQKENI. The CDR3 totals 14 residues. This CDR3 is CASSPQGSSEKLFF. CDR3 nucleotide sequence: TGTGCCAGCTCACCACAGGGGTCATCGGAAAAACTGTTTTTT.

V is TRBV6-5 and J is TRBJ1-1; D unclear. Germline V lookup: CDR1 MNHEY, CDR2 SVGAGI. This CDR3 has 11 residues. Trimming removed 7 bases at V and 1 base at J, with 4 bases between. Here the CDR3 reads CASTSNTEAFF. DNA for the CDR3: TGTGCCAGCACCTCGAACACTGAAGCTTTCTTT.

The chain links TRBV5-6 to TRBJ2-6; D not resolved. Germline V gene lookup returns CDR1 SGHDT and CDR2 YYEEEE. The CDR3 covers 14 residues. V shed 3 bases and J shed 8 bases, with 12 bases lying between them. This CDR3 is CASSSHLETNVLTF. The CDR3 DNA is TGTGCCAGCAGCTCCCACCTGGAGACCAACGTCCTGACTTTC.

V and J are TRBV20-1 and TRBJ2-1; a possible D gene is TRBD2 (5 bases). The CDR3 is 11 residues long. V lost 3 bases and J 9 bases, leaving 9 bases between the germline ends. Per the germline V gene, CDR1 is DFQATT and CDR2 is SNEGSKA (reference sequence). CDR3 sequence: CSARERGEQFF. The CDR3 DNA follows: TGCAGTGCTAGGGAACGGGGTGAGCAGTTCTTC.

The chain combines TRBV19 with TRBJ1-5; tentatively, D is TRBD1 (5 bases). This CDR3 region has 16 residues. The V end was cut by 5 bases, the J end by 3 bases, with 17 bases between. CDR1 is LNHDA, CDR2 SQIVND, per germline (reference sequence). CDR3 bases: TGTGCCAGTAGTCATCCCCAGGACACTCCCAATCAGCCCCAGCATTTT. This sequence encodes CASSHPQDTPNQPQHF.

This chain links TRBV5-1 with TRBJ2-5; a weak D match, TRBD2 (6 bases). From germline, CDR1 is SGHRS and CDR2 YFSETQ. The CDR3 sequence is 12 residues long. Trimming cost V 2 bases and J 12 bases, with 14 bases left between them. This CDR3 reads CASSFGRDLKYF. CDR3 in DNA: TGCGCCAGCAGCTTTGGTCGGGACTTAAAGTACTTC.

The table lists this clone with a few counts. The chain is built from TRBV4-1 and TRBJ1-2; D might be TRBD1 (6 bases). V lost 5 bases and J 7 bases, leaving 17 bases between the germline ends. Germline CDR1 reads MGHRA; CDR2 reads YSYEKL. The CDR3 consists of 14 residues. The chain's CDR3 is CASSFDRKMVGYTF. CDR3 nucleotides: TGCGCCAGCAGCTTCGACAGGAAGATGGTTGGCTACACCTTC.

The chain combines TRBV3-1 (or the pseudogene TRBV3-2) with TRBJ2-6; 7 positions match TRBD2. CDR1 and CDR2 from the germline V gene are LGHDT and YNNKEL (reference sequence). Trimming took 0 bases from V and 13 from J; bases not matched to a gene: 6. This CDR3 spans 14 amino acids. As DNA, the CDR3 is TGTGCCAGCAGCCAAGATCTAGCGGCCCAGGTCCTGACTTTC. Amino acids: CASSQDLAAQVLTF.

V usage is TRBV12-5 and J usage is TRBJ2-7; D remains unclear. The CDR3 spans 15 residues. V was clipped by 1 base and J by 3 bases, with 13 bases between them. Germline-derived CDR1 and CDR2 are LGHNT and FRNRAP. CDR3 sequence (DNA): TGTGCTAGTGGTTTGGCGCCCGATTACAGCTACGAGCAGTACTTC. Encoded protein: CASGLAPDYSYEQYF.

The rearrangement links TRBV6-5 to TRBJ1-2; D unclear. V was clipped by 0 bases and J by 5 bases, with 13 bases between them. In germline, CDR1 is MNHEY, CDR2 SVGAGI. CDR3 length: 15 amino acids. This chain's CDR3 is CASSYSGSSSYGYTF. The CDR3 DNA follows: TGTGCCAGCAGTTACTCTGGGTCCAGTTCTTATGGCTACACCTTC.

CDR3 loop: CASSLSDTQYF. In DNA form, the CDR3 reads TGTGCCAGCAGCTTGTCGGATACGCAGTATTTT. J is TRBJ2-3 and V is TRBV7-2; D uncertain. Germline loops: CDR1 SGHTA, CDR2 FQGNSA. Trimming pared 3 bases from V and 6 bases from J, leaving 4 bases between. CDR3 length: 11 amino acids.

The rearrangement uses TRBV6-5 and TRBJ1-2, with D maybe TRBD1 (6 bases). Germline CDR1 and CDR2: MNHEY and SVGAGI. The CDR3 runs to 15 residues. V gave up 4 bases and J gave up 8 bases, with 20 bases separating them. CDR3 coding DNA: TGTGCCAGCAGTTCCTCGGGGGGGGCTAGTAGAGGCTACACCTTC. It is translated as CASSSSGGASRGYTF.

This chain's CDR3 is CASSTGGTGELFF. The CDR3 DNA sequence: TGTGCCAGCAGCACGGGGGGGACCGGGGAGCTGTTTTTT. V is TRBV13 and J is TRBJ2-2; 8 bases match TRBD2. The CDR3 totals 13 residues. Germline V gives CDR1 PRHDT, CDR2 FYEKMQ (reference sequence). Trimming removed 5 bases from V and 5 bases from J; junction bases left unmatched: 1.

This clone was counted once. The chain couples TRBV14 to TRBJ1-2; D may be TRBD1 (6 bases). Per the germline V gene, CDR1 is SGHDN and CDR2 is FVKESK. Trimming took off 4 bases at V and 10 bases at J, with 10 bases between the two ends. This CDR3 is built from 11 residues. CDR3 residues: CASSPPGAYTF. CDR3 coding DNA: TGTGCCAGCAGCCCCCCGGGGGCCTACACCTTC.

This chain joins TRBV19 and TRBJ2-2; 8 bases are a match to TRBD1. Trimming removed 5 bases from V and 6 bases from J; junction bases left unmatched: 5. Germline V lookup: CDR1 LNHDA, CDR2 SQIVND (reference sequence). CDR3 size: 14 residues. This CDR3 reads CASSVTGVAGELFF. For the CDR3, the DNA is TGTGCCAGTAGTGTGACAGGGGTAGCCGGGGAGCTGTTTTTT.

The chain combines TRBV28 with TRBJ1-5; 8 bases map to TRBD1. V lost 7 bases, J lost 6 bases, and 8 bases stayed unmatched. This CDR3 is built from 14 residues. Germline V gene lookup returns CDR1 MDHEN and CDR2 SYDVKM. The CDR3 DNA follows: TGTGCCAGCAAACCAGGACAGGGCGGTCAGCCCCAGCATTTT. Translated, it gives CASKPGQGGQPQHF.

The CDR3 coding sequence is TGTGCCAGCAGTGCGTACAGCGCCGTTAGCAATCAGCCCCAGCATTTT. It translates to CASSAYSAVSNQPQHF. J is TRBJ1-5 and V is TRBV6-1; D gene ambiguous. The CDR3 contains 16 residues. Germline loops: CDR1 MNHNS, CDR2 SASEGT. V shed 4 bases and J shed 0 bases, with 13 bases lying between them.

V gene TRBV18 combines with J gene TRBJ2-2; 9 nucleotides align to TRBD1. The CDR3 length is 13 residues. Germline CDR1 KGHSH, CDR2 LQKENI. The junction had 3 bases not matched to a gene; V was cut back by 3 bases and J by 10 bases. The CDR3 loop reads CASSPGQGEELFF. The CDR3 coding sequence is TGTGCCAGCTCACCGGGACAGGGCGAGGAGCTGTTTTTT.